Below are 16 T cell receptor beta chains sequenced from a single sample in a study of PD-L1 blockade in urothelial cancer. Some clones are missing from TCRdb's copy, which holds only in-frame ones; the method was immunoSEQ multiplex PCR. The table records about 63,000 clones, roughly 81% of them present only once. Time point here: pretreatment peripheral blood. The sample consisted of PBMCs, taken around atezolizumab (anti-PD-L1) treatment. The receptor source for this set is a man aged 65-85 years with urothelial cancer.

The chain uses TRBV7-2 and TRBJ1-2; 8 nucleotides match TRBD1. The CDR3 consists of 16 residues. Germline V gene lookup returns CDR1 SGHTA and CDR2 FQGNSA. Trimming removed 1 base from V and 3 bases from J; junction bases left unmatched: 7. Here the CDR3 DNA reads TGTGCCAGCAGCTTAGTTTTGTCAGGGGGCGACTATGGCTACACCTTC. Its protein is CASSLVLSGGDYGYTF.

The chain combines TRBV18 with TRBJ2-5; D perhaps matches TRBD2 (6 bases). The CDR3 runs 13 residues. The V end was cut by 6 bases, the J end by 5 bases, with 13 bases between. In germline, CDR1 is KGHSH, CDR2 LQKENI. The CDR3 spells CASSPGEVETQYF. CDR3 coding DNA: TGTGCCAGCTCGCCGGGAGAGGTGGAGACCCAGTACTTC.

The genes are TRBV11-2 and TRBJ2-2, with 7 bases that match TRBD1. The J segment lost 8 bases and the V segment lost 3 bases, leaving 6 bases of the junction unmatched. This CDR3 region has 14 residues. CDR1 and CDR2 from the germline V gene are SGHAT and FQNNGV. CDR3 amino acids: CASSFGTEFGELFF. The DNA for the CDR3 is TGTGCCAGCAGCTTCGGGACAGAGTTTGGGGAGCTGTTTTTT.

The chain combines TRBV7-2 with TRBJ2-6; D is ambiguous. V was trimmed by 5 bases and J by 0 bases, leaving 8 bases between them. There are 15 residues in the CDR3. From germline, CDR1 is SGHTA and CDR2 FQGNSA. The CDR3 reads CASSPSVSGANVLTF. The CDR3 coding sequence is TGTGCCAGCAGCCCCTCCGTCTCTGGGGCCAACGTCCTGACTTTC.

This chain joins TRBV6-5 and TRBJ2-7; D is unresolved. CDR1 MNHEY and CDR2 SVGAGI come from the germline V gene. Trimming shortened V by 3 bases and J by 3 bases, and 3 bases separated the two germline ends. The CDR3 loop spans 11 amino acids. CDR3 sequence: CASSYLYEQYF. The CDR3 coding sequence is TGTGCCAGCAGTTATCTCTACGAGCAGTACTTC.

V and J are TRBV5-4 and TRBJ2-3; TRBD2 agrees at 13 bases. Germline CDR1 reads SGHNT; CDR2 reads YYREEE (reference sequence). This CDR3 is built from 17 residues. The trim removed 4 bases at V and 6 bases at J, leaving 11 bases unmatched. CDR3 in amino acids: CASSRFTSGGASDTQYF. CDR3 in DNA: TGTGCCAGCAGCCGATTTACTAGCGGGGGGGCGTCGGATACGCAGTATTTT.

The chain carries TRBV4-3 and TRBJ2-1, with 10 bases identical to TRBD2. CDR1 and CDR2 from the germline V gene are LGHNA and YSLEER. J lost 2 bases, V lost 2 bases, and 6 bases had no gene match. This CDR3 is built from 17 residues. CDR3: CASSQWASGGAYNEQFF. CDR3 in DNA: TGCGCCAGCAGCCAATGGGCTAGCGGGGGAGCCTACAATGAGCAGTTCTTC.

The CDR3 DNA follows: TGTGCCAGCAGTCCTGGGGGGGGCCAGCTGGGTGGCTACACCTTC. This translates into CASSPGGGQLGGYTF. The chain combines TRBV5-4 with TRBJ1-2; D is perhaps TRBD1 (6 bases). Germline CDR1 SGHNT, CDR2 YYREEE (reference sequence). The CDR3 totals 15 residues. V was cut by 5 bases and J by 7 bases, with 21 bases left in between.

V and J are TRBV5-8 and TRBJ2-1; tentatively, D is TRBD2 (6 bases). The CDR3 contains 14 residues. Germline CDR1 is SGHTS and CDR2 is YDEGEE. V was trimmed by 4 bases and J by 9 bases, leaving 17 bases between them. The CDR3 is CASSVPVGGSEQFF. The CDR3 coding sequence is TGTGCCAGCAGCGTTCCGGTTGGGGGGAGTGAGCAGTTCTTC.

V usage is TRBV30 and J usage is TRBJ2-2; D possibly corresponds to TRBD2 (7 bases). Trimming cost V 0 bases and J 5 bases, with 19 bases left between them. Germline V gives CDR1 GTSNPN, CDR2 SVGIG (reference sequence). This CDR3 has 17 residues. CDR3 region: CAWSVWGGGEGTGELFF. The CDR3 DNA sequence: TGTGCCTGGAGTGTGTGGGGGGGCGGCGAGGGGACCGGGGAGCTGTTTTTT.

This clone has a single count. This sequence joins TRBV5-1 and TRBJ1-1; D may be TRBD1 (6 bases). CDR3 length: 15 residues. The ends were cut back, 1 base at V and 1 base at J, with 11 bases in the middle. CDR1 and CDR2 (germline): SGHRS, YFSETQ. The CDR3 sequence is CASSLTGTGNTEAFF. CDR3 in DNA: TGCGCCAGCAGCTTGACAGGGACGGGGAACACTGAAGCTTTCTTT. The full variable domain, with the rest looked up from reference TRBV5-1 and TRBJ1-1, is KAGVTQTPRYLIKTRGQQVTLSCSPISGHRSVSWYQQTPGQGLQFLFEYFSETQRNKGNFPGRFSGRQFSNSRSEMNVSTLELGDSALYLCASSLTGTGNTEAFFGQGTRLTVV.

The chain carries TRBV4-1 and TRBJ2-1; 15 nucleotides match TRBD2. The J segment lost 0 bases and the V segment lost 5 bases, leaving 8 bases of the junction unmatched. This CDR3 is built from 19 residues. Germline CDR1 is MGHRA and CDR2 is YSYEKL. As DNA, the CDR3 is TGCGCCAGCAGCTATAGGACTAGCGGGGGGGAGAGCTCCTACAATGAGCAGTTCTTC. Translating it yields CASSYRTSGGESSYNEQFF.

CDR3 region: CASSSRTGELEQYF. DNA for the CDR3: TGTGCCAGCAGTTCCCGGACAGGAGAGCTCGAGCAGTACTTC. The chain carries TRBV6-5 and TRBJ2-7; 7 bases are a match to TRBD1. CDR3 length equals 14 residues. Germline values: CDR1 MNHEY, CDR2 SVGAGI. The trim removed 4 bases at V and 6 bases at J, leaving 9 bases unmatched.

This clone was recorded only once. The chain couples TRBV7-2 to TRBJ1-2; D is ambiguous. Germline loops: CDR1 SGHTA, CDR2 FQGNSA. V gave up 5 bases and J gave up 3 bases, with 10 bases separating them. The CDR3 contains 13 residues. The CDR3, as DNA: TGTGCCAGCAGCCCAATGCGGGACTATGGCTACACCTTC. Protein: CASSPMRDYGYTF.

The table lists this clone with a few counts. The V call is TRBV5-1, the J call TRBJ1-1, with D uncertain. Germline-derived CDR1 and CDR2 are SGHRS and YFSETQ. V lost 0 bases and J 1 base, leaving 10 bases between the germline ends. CDR3 length: 15 amino acids. CDR3 DNA: TGCGCCAGCAGCTTGGGCGGGTATGGGAACACTGAAGCTTTCTTT. Translated, it gives CASSLGGYGNTEAFF. Looking up the rest from reference TRBV5-1 and TRBJ1-1 gives the full variable domain: KAGVTQTPRYLIKTRGQQVTLSCSPISGHRSVSWYQQTPGQGLQFLFEYFSETQRNKGNFPGRFSGRQFSNSRSEMNVSTLELGDSALYLCASSLGGYGNTEAFFGQGTRLTVV.

The rearrangement uses TRBV6-1 and TRBJ1-5; a possible D gene is TRBD1 (6 bases). The CDR3 contains 15 residues. The ends were cut back, 2 bases at V and 5 bases at J, with 13 bases in the middle. Germline V gene sequence: CDR1 MNHNS, CDR2 SASEGT. The CDR3 here is CASSETGTIDQPQHF. CDR3 DNA sequence: TGTGCCAGCAGTGAAACGGGGACAATCGATCAGCCCCAGCATTTT.